Following are 26 T cell receptor beta chains from one sample sequenced in a study of spatial heterogeneity in lung cancer. General study results and limits: Expanded intratumoral alpha and beta TCR counts tracked tumor mutation counts.

Antigens for these TCRs are unknown. Time point meaning: sample taken at primary tumor resection. Each CDR3 protein is one row after TCRdb ran MiXCR on the 5' RACE reads. The repertoire holds 15,000 or so distinct CDR3 sequences, with roughly 4.7% as singletons. Specimen: lung tumor tissue, collected at surgery. These receptor sequences come from a female donor with early-stage non-small cell lung cancer.

This clonotype was detected many times. This beta chain appears as a stray read in a library generated for alpha chains; its size is not informative. The chain has TRBV20-1 and TRBJ1-1; 11 positions agree with TRBD1. CDR3 length: 13 amino acids. Per germline, CDR1 DFQATT and CDR2 SNEGSKA (reference sequence). The J segment lost 5 bases and the V segment lost 3 bases, leaving 2 bases of the junction unmatched. The CDR3 region has the DNA TGCAGTGCTAGTGGGACAGGGGGAACTGAAGCTTTCTTT. Translated, it gives CSASGTGGTEAFF.

This clonotype has ten or more counts. This beta chain is an off-target read within a library intended for alpha chains, so its frequency means little. The CDR3 DNA sequence: TGTGCCAGCAGGGAGGGCTTGCGGGAATCACCCCTCCACTTT. Residues: CASREGLRESPLHF. V usage is TRBV2 and J usage is TRBJ1-6; D is uncertain. This CDR3 has 14 amino acids. With 6 bases removed from V and 10 bases from J, the gap between germline ends came to 16 bases. The germline V gene encodes CDR1 SNHLY and CDR2 FYNNEI. Using reference TRBV2 and TRBJ1-6 for the parts outside the CDR3, the full variable domain is EPEVTQTPSHQVTQMGQEVILRCVPISNHLYFYWYRQILGQKVEFLVSFYNNEISEKSEIFDDQFSVERPDGSNFTLKIRSTKLEDSAMYFCASREGLRESPLHFGNGTRLTVT.

Note on this clonotype: This beta chain is an off-target read within a library intended for alpha chains, so its frequency means little. This chain uses TRBV27 with TRBJ2-4; possible D gene TRBD2, 5 bases. The CDR3 is made up of 17 amino acids. Germline values: CDR1 MNHEY, CDR2 SMNVEV (reference sequence). With 0 bases removed from V and 0 bases from J, the gap between germline ends came to 12 bases. CDR3 loop: CASSLSFGIVAKNIQYF. The CDR3 DNA reads TGTGCCAGCAGTTTATCGTTCGGGATTGTAGCCAAAAACATTCAGTACTTC.

This clonotype has a count of ten or more. Found in a library prepared for alpha chains, this beta chain is an off-target read, and its abundance has little meaning. The V and J genes are TRBV10-3 and TRBJ2-2; D is unclear. The CDR3 loop spans 13 amino acids. The V gene's germline CDR1 is ENHRY and CDR2 SYGVKD. The V end lost 4 bases, the J end lost 7 bases, and 10 bases lay between the germline ends. The DNA of the CDR3 is TGTGCCATCAGTGCGACGGTGGGCGGGGAGCTGTTTTTT. Protein product: CAISATVGGELFF.

On this clonotype: Because the library targeted alpha chains, this beta chain is an off-target read whose size means little. The J gene is TRBJ2-7, the V gene TRBV30; D is ambiguous. This CDR3 has 14 amino acids. Germline CDR1 and CDR2: GTSNPN and SVGIG (reference sequence). V was cut by 0 bases and J by 4 bases, with 13 bases left in between. The CDR3 nucleotides are TGTGCCTGGAGTGTACCCTCACCGAGGTACGAGCAGTACTTC. Amino acid sequence: CAWSVPSPRYEQYF.

In the case of this clonotype: This beta chain represents an off-target read in a library built for alpha chains; its size is of limited meaning. CDR3 coding DNA: TGTGCCAGCAGCTTGGAGAGGTACTCTGAAGCTTTCTTT. Protein sequence: CASSLERYSEAFF. The chain links TRBV5-5 to TRBJ1-1; the D is unclear. Germline CDR1 reads SGHKS; CDR2 reads YYEKEE (reference sequence). Trimming took 0 bases from V and 6 from J, leaving 9 bases between them. The CDR3 totals 13 residues.

This clonotype has at least ten counts. Because this beta chain is a stray read in a library intended to capture alpha chains, its abundance should not be given much weight. The chain recombines TRBV4-3 with TRBJ1-4, with D uncertain. Germline V CDR1 and CDR2: LGHNA, YSLEER. This CDR3 spans 15 amino acids. The germline V and J ends were trimmed by 5 bases and 4 bases, with 14 bases remaining between them. In DNA, the CDR3 is TGCGCCAGCAGCGAGCAGGACCTCTTTAATGAAAAACTGTTTTTT. Protein sequence: CASSEQDLFNEKLFF.

This clonotype has ten or more counts. This beta chain was picked up by a library intended for alpha chains and is off target, so its count carries little meaning. This chain joins TRBV6-2 or TRBV6-3 and TRBJ2-3; weak D call: TRBD2 (6 bases). The V gene's germline CDR1 is MNHEY and CDR2 SVGEGT. The CDR3 is 14 residues long. Trimming cost V 5 bases and J 4 bases, with 13 bases left between them. The DNA of the CDR3 is TGTGCCAGCAGTCCCCCCGGGGGAGCAGATACGCAGTATTTT. It encodes CASSPPGGADTQYF.

By proportion, this clonotype is medium-sized. This beta chain is an unintended read in a library built for alpha chains; its size means little. CDR3 sequence: CASSQGSGPDNEQFF. DNA for the CDR3: TGTGCCAGCAGCCAGGGGTCGGGACCAGACAATGAGCAGTTCTTC. The genes are TRBV7-9 and TRBJ2-1; D is perhaps TRBD1 (6 bases). V was clipped by 5 bases and J by 5 bases, with 16 bases between them. The CDR3 contains 15 residues. The germline V gene has CDR1 SEHNR and CDR2 FQNEAQ (reference sequence).

At least ten counts were recorded for this clonotype. This beta chain lies outside the target of a library built for alpha chains; its clone size means little. This chain links TRBV5-5 with TRBJ2-1; 7 bases are shared with TRBD1. J was trimmed by 4 bases and V by 0 bases; bases with no gene match: 4. The CDR3 extends over 15 amino acids. CDR1 and CDR2 from the germline V gene are SGHKS and YYEKEE (reference sequence). CDR3 protein: CASSLGQGLYNEQFF. The CDR3, as DNA: TGTGCCAGCAGCTTGGGACAGGGTCTATACAATGAGCAGTTCTTC. The variable domain in full, with the rest retrieved from reference TRBV5-5 and TRBJ2-1, is DAGVTQSPTHLIKTRGQQVTLRCSPISGHKSVSWYQQVLGQGPQFIFQYYEKEERGRGNFPDRFSARQFPNYSSELNVNALLLGDSALYLCASSLGQGLYNEQFFGPGTRLTVL.

This clonotype was recorded many times. This beta chain is a stray sequence in a library constructed for alpha chains; its clone size is not meaningful. The V and J genes are TRBV27 and TRBJ1-1; TRBD1 might be the D (5 bases). CDR3 length: 15 amino acids. Looked up from germline, CDR1 is MNHEY and CDR2 is SMNVEV (reference sequence). The V end was cut by 2 bases, the J end by 0 bases, with 10 bases between. For the CDR3, the DNA is TGTGCCAGCAGTTTAAATGGAGGGGTGAACACTGAAGCTTTCTTT. This gives the protein CASSLNGGVNTEAFF.

This clonotype occurred many times. Little can be read into the size of this beta chain, an off-target read in a library designed for alpha chains. V usage is TRBV6-5 and J usage is TRBJ1-1; D not resolved. The germline V and J ends were trimmed by 0 bases and 1 base, with 15 bases remaining between them. Germline CDR1 is MNHEY and CDR2 is SVGAGI. The CDR3 loop spans 17 amino acids. The CDR3, as DNA: TGTGCCAGCAGTTACTCGCCAAGGGTGGGTGAGAACACTGAAGCTTTCTTT. Its translation: CASSYSPRVGENTEAFF.

This clonotype was recorded many times. This beta chain is an unintended read in a library built for alpha chains; its size means little. The rearrangement uses TRBV7-3 and TRBJ2-5, with D perhaps being TRBD1 or TRBD2 (5 bases each). Between the trimmed V and J ends, which lost 1 base and 6 bases, there was a span of 12 bases. The CDR3 consists of 14 residues. In germline, CDR1 is SGHTA, CDR2 FQGTGA. The DNA of the CDR3 is TGTGCCAGCAGCTTAAGCGGGTCGGGACAGACCCAGTACTTC. This gives the protein CASSLSGSGQTQYF.

Remarks on this clonotype: Since it is a stray read in a library aimed at alpha chains, this beta chain has a size that is not meaningful. The rearrangement uses TRBV4-2 and TRBJ2-1; no firm D call. Germline V gene data show CDR1 as LGHNA and CDR2 as YNFKEQ. Trimming pared 2 bases from V and 7 bases from J, leaving 9 bases between. CDR3 length: 13 residues. The chain's CDR3 is CASSQSLGNEQFF. The DNA of the CDR3 is TGTGCCAGCAGCCAATCTCTGGGGAATGAGCAGTTCTTC.

This clonotype was detected many times. This beta chain is an unintended read in a library built for alpha chains; its size means little. The chain recombines TRBV28 with TRBJ1-1; possibly TRBD1 for D (5 bases). V was clipped by 8 bases and J by 5 bases, with 12 bases between them. Germline V gene lookup returns CDR1 MDHEN and CDR2 SYDVKM. This CDR3 comprises 12 residues. CDR3 in amino acids: CASGAQGTEAFF. In nucleotides, the CDR3 is TGTGCCAGCGGAGCCCAGGGAACTGAAGCTTTCTTT.

Many counts were recorded for this clonotype. This beta chain came through as a stray read in a library set up for alpha chains, and its size says little. The chain recombines TRBV7-2 with TRBJ2-3; D ambiguous. Between the trimmed V and J ends, which lost 3 bases and 5 bases, there was a span of 9 bases. The CDR3 is 13 residues long. CDR1 is SGHTA and CDR2 is FQGNSA in the germline V gene. The CDR3 sequence: CASSLVFVDTQYF. CDR3 bases: TGTGCCAGCAGCTTGGTATTCGTAGATACGCAGTATTTT.

This clonotype was picked up many times. This beta chain appears as a stray read in a library generated for alpha chains; its size is not informative. The CDR3: CASSFAGGRNEQFF. CDR3 DNA: TGTGCCAGCAGCTTCGCGGGGGGAAGGAATGAGCAGTTCTTC. The chain has TRBV7-2 and TRBJ2-1; 8 nucleotides match TRBD2. J lost 7 bases, V lost 3 bases, and 5 bases had no gene match. The CDR3 totals 14 residues. The germline V gene has CDR1 SGHTA and CDR2 FQGNSA. The variable domain in full, completed from reference TRBV7-2 and TRBJ2-1, reads GAGVSQSPSNKVTEKGKDVELRCDPISGHTALYWYRQSLGQGLEFLIYFQGNSAPDKSGLPSDRFSAERTGGSVSTLTIQRTQQEDSAVYLCASSFAGGRNEQFFGPGTRLTVL.

This clonotype was found a few times. At one of its ends the junction is not consistent with the germline gene, which may arise from a read error. A library prepared for alpha chains yielded this beta chain as an off-target read; its size is of little meaning. The V gene is TRBV24-1, the J gene TRBJ2-7, with 11 bases identical to TRBD1. Germline CDR1 is KGHDR and CDR2 is SFDVKD. This CDR3 has 14 residues. Here the CDR3 reads CATSAGQGDYVQYF. CDR3 sequence (DNA): TGTGCCACCTCCGCGGGACAGGGGGACTACGTGCAGTACTTC.

This clonotype was seen repeatedly, ten times or more. This beta chain is an off-target read within a library intended for alpha chains, so its frequency means little. The chain couples TRBV2 to TRBJ2-2; D is perhaps TRBD2 (7 bases). This CDR3 spans 15 amino acids. Trimming cost V 0 bases and J 6 bases, with 11 bases left between them. Per the germline V gene, CDR1 is SNHLY and CDR2 is FYNNEI. As DNA, the CDR3 is TGTGCCAGCAGTGAAGCGGGGGGGCTCCCCGGGGAGCTGTTTTTT. This codes for CASSEAGGLPGELFF.

This clonotype was found many times. Found in a library prepared for alpha chains, this beta chain is an off-target read, and its abundance has little meaning. This chain connects TRBV20-1 to TRBJ2-7, with D tentatively TRBD2 (5 bases). Germline assignment: CDR1 DFQATT and CDR2 SNEGSKA (reference sequence). V was cut by 3 bases and J by 3 bases, with 15 bases left in between. The CDR3 contains 14 residues. The CDR3 nucleotides are TGCAGTGCTAGTAAGGCGGTTGGGAGCTACGAGCAGTACTTC. Translated, it gives CSASKAVGSYEQYF.

There are many counts of this clonotype. This beta chain is an unintended read in a library built for alpha chains; its size means little. The V call is TRBV10-3, the J call TRBJ2-5, with 7 bases identical to TRBD2. This CDR3 is built from 13 residues. CDR1 and CDR2 (germline): ENHRY, SYGVKD. The junction had 6 bases not matched to a gene; V was cut back by 6 bases and J by 5 bases. The CDR3, as DNA: TGTGCCATCAGCCCGCGGGGAGGGGAGACCCAGTACTTC. This codes for CAISPRGGETQYF.

By proportion, this clonotype is medium-sized. In a library made to pick up alpha chains, this beta chain is a stray read with a size that means little. The J gene is TRBJ1-2, the V gene TRBV7-2; no reliable D call. CDR1 and CDR2 from the germline V gene are SGHTA and FQGNSA. V gave up 6 bases and J gave up 4 bases, with 12 bases separating them. This CDR3 has 13 amino acids. CDR3 in amino acids: CASSPNPVYGYTF. DNA for the CDR3: TGTGCCAGCAGTCCAAACCCAGTCTATGGCTACACCTTC.

Concerning this clonotype: A library made for alpha chains picked up this beta chain off target, so its size means little. V is TRBV5-5 and J is TRBJ2-5; no definite D call. The length of the CDR3 is 13 residues. V shed 2 bases and J shed 3 bases, with 8 bases lying between them. From germline, CDR1 is SGHKS and CDR2 YYEKEE (reference sequence). CDR3: CASSLEGKETQYF. In DNA, the CDR3 is TGTGCCAGCAGCTTAGAAGGAAAAGAGACCCAGTACTTC.

A word on this clonotype: In a library made to pick up alpha chains, this beta chain is a stray read with a size that means little. The CDR3: CSAPGSTNSPLHF. In DNA, the CDR3 is TGCAGTGCTCCGGGATCAACTAATTCACCCCTCCACTTT. The rearrangement uses TRBV20-1 and TRBJ1-6; no firm D call. Germline CDR1 DFQATT, CDR2 SNEGSKA (reference sequence). The CDR3 extends over 13 amino acids. V was clipped by 5 bases and J by 6 bases, with 11 bases between them.

This clonotype was observed at least ten times. This beta chain is an unintended read in a library built for alpha chains; its size means little. The chain has TRBV7-2 and TRBJ2-7, with no clear D. Deletions cut 5 bases from V and 4 bases from J, with 12 bases between. The CDR3 sequence is 13 residues long. Germline CDR1 is SGHTA and CDR2 is FQGNSA. CDR3 sequence (DNA): TGTGCCAGCAGCCCTCAGGTAATTTACGAGCAGTACTTC. It codes for CASSPQVIYEQYF.

This clonotype is labeled as medium-sized. Being off target in a library aimed at alpha chains, this beta chain has a size of little meaning. This chain uses TRBV7-9 with TRBJ1-1, with D hard to call. This CDR3 has 13 residues. The V gene lost 4 bases and the J gene lost 0 bases, with 6 bases spanning the gap. Germline CDR1 SEHNR, CDR2 FQNEAQ (reference sequence). The CDR3 here is CASSSTVNTEAFF. The CDR3 DNA reads as TGTGCCAGCAGCTCGACGGTGAACACTGAAGCTTTCTTT. Combining the CDR3 with reference TRBV7-9 and TRBJ1-1 gives the whole variable domain DTGVSQNPRHKITKRGQNVTFRCDPISEHNRLYWYRQTLGQGPEFLTYFQNEAQLEKSRLLSDRFSAERPKGSFSTLEIQRTEQGDSAMYLCASSSTVNTEAFFGQGTRLTVV.